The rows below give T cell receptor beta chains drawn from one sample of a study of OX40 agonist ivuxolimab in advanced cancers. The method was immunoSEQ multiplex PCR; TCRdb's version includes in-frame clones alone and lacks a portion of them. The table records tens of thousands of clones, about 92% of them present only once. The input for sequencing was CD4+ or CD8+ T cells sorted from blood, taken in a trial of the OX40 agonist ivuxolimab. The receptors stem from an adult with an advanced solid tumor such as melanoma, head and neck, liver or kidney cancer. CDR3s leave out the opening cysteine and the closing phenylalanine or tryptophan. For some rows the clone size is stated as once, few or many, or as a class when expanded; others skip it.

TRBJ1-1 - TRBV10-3 AISVQGPPDTEAF
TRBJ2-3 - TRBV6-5 ASRTPRQGSDTQY
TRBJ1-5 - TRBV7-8 ASSFLGQGINQPQH
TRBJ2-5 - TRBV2 ASSKGGGQETQY
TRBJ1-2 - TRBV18 ASSPADDYGYT
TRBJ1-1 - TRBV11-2 ASLKMLNTEAF
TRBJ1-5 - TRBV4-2 ASSQDYGGYQSEPQH
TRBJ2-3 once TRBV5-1 ASSLDAGGIYTQY
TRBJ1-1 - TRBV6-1 ATTEGWETEAF
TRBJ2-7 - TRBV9 ASSFGQGASYEQY
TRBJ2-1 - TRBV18 ASSLRTSGGSYNEQF
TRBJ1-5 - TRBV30 AWSAIQVSGQPQH
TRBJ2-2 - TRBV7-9 ASSLSQNTGELF
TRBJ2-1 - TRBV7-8 ASRLGRRGYNEQF
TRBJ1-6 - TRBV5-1 ASSLSRVGSPLH
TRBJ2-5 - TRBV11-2 ASSWTSGGETQY
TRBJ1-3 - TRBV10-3 AISTGTGAGNTIY
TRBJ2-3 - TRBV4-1 ASSQGSGADTQY
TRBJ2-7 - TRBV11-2 ASSLAGVGEQY
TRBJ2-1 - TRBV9 ASSVIAGGMNEQF
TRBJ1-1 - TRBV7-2 ASSPSDAWLAF
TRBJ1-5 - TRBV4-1 ASSQEGTGGVVNQPQH
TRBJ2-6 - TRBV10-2 ASTIPKYSGANVLT